A single sample is the source of the 19 T cell receptor beta chains below, sequenced in a study of CD8 T cells in Susac syndrome (dated by TCRdb to between 2018 and 2021). Library construction relied on the immunoSEQ multiplex PCR assay. RNA was extracted with the RNeasy kit and roughly 0.5 to 1 ug was reverse transcribed using random hexamers. TCRdb reprocessing: public reads trimmed at Q25 with fastp, clones called with MiXCR, in-frame beta chains kept. One record per CDR3 amino acid sequence lists the most common genes and DNA. This sample gives around 150,000 distinct CDR3 sequences in total; about 94% of them show up just once. Together, the top ten hold just over 0.13% of the sample. Sequenced: CD4+ T cells from PBMCs. All receptors derive from a human donor in good health.

The chain links TRBV11-2 to TRBJ2-3, with 8 bases aligning to TRBD2. The junction had 11 bases not matched to a gene; V was cut back by 6 bases and J by 6 bases. In germline, CDR1 is SGHAT, CDR2 FQNNGV. CDR3 length equals 15 residues. This chain's CDR3 is CASRSQAGGRDTQYF. The DNA of the CDR3 is TGTGCCAGCAGAAGTCAGGCGGGGGGTAGGGATACGCAGTATTTT.

J is TRBJ2-7 and V is TRBV10-3; a possible D gene is TRBD1 (6 bases). Germline loops: CDR1 ENHRY, CDR2 SYGVKD. Trimming took off 4 bases at V and 0 bases at J, with 7 bases between the two ends. The CDR3 is 13 amino acids. The CDR3 DNA follows: TGTGCCATCAGTGCAGGGGACTCCTACGAGCAGTACTTC. Translation gives CAISAGDSYEQYF.

This clonotype came up once. The genes are TRBV7-8 and TRBJ2-5, with D possibly TRBD2 on 5 matching bases. Germline loops: CDR1 SGHVS, CDR2 FQNEAQ. The CDR3 runs 16 residues. The germline V and J ends were trimmed by 7 bases and 1 base, with 19 bases remaining between them. CDR3 nucleotide sequence: TGTGCCAGCACCCGGGGAGAGACCCCGGTCCAAGAGACCCAGTACTTC. Protein product: CASTRGETPVQETQYF.

The gene calls are TRBV19 and TRBJ1-1; D ambiguous. CDR3 size: 17 residues. The V gene lost 4 bases and the J gene lost 2 bases, with 20 bases spanning the gap. The germline V gene has CDR1 LNHDA and CDR2 SQIVND (reference sequence). The CDR3 DNA follows: TGTGCCAGTAGTACCGGAGGGAGCGGTGTAGACAACACTGAAGCTTTCTTT. Encoded protein: CASSTGGSGVDNTEAFF.

The chain combines TRBV29-1 with TRBJ2-5; no definite D call. There are 10 residues in the CDR3. From germline, CDR1 is SQVTM and CDR2 ANQGSEA. Between the trimmed V and J ends, which lost 6 bases and 7 bases, there was a span of 9 bases. The chain's CDR3 is CSVELGTQYF. The CDR3 nucleotides read TGCAGCGTAGAGCTTGGGACCCAGTACTTC.

The chain is built from TRBV20-1 and TRBJ2-1, with 8 nucleotides matching TRBD2. The CDR3 consists of 14 residues. The germline V gene has CDR1 DFQATT and CDR2 SNEGSKA (reference sequence). Trimming cost V 6 bases and J 5 bases; bases outside gene matches: 9. In DNA form, the CDR3 reads TGCAGTGCCCACGGGGGGGCCCAAAACAATGAGCAGTTCTTC. This codes for CSAHGGAQNNEQFF.

In this sample, this clonotype turned up once. V usage is TRBV20-1 and J usage is TRBJ1-3; unclear D gene. The germline V gene has CDR1 DFQATT and CDR2 SNEGSKA (reference sequence). V shed 4 bases and J shed 5 bases, with 9 bases lying between them. The CDR3 contains 12 residues. The CDR3 spells CSATFPRNTIYF. The CDR3 nucleotides read TGCAGTGCTACCTTTCCTAGAAACACCATATATTTT.

The chain is built from TRBV3-1 and TRBJ2-2, with D possibly TRBD2 on 5 matching bases. Germline values: CDR1 LGHDT, CDR2 YNNKEL (reference sequence). Between the trimmed V and J ends, which lost 6 bases and 3 bases, there was a span of 11 bases. The CDR3 is 14 residues long. CDR3 residues: CASRVGEYTGELFF. CDR3 nucleotide sequence: TGTGCCAGCAGAGTCGGGGAGTACACCGGGGAGCTGTTTTTT.

The gene calls are TRBV18 and TRBJ2-1; TRBD2 agrees at 16 bases. The J segment lost 10 bases and the V segment lost 4 bases, leaving 4 bases of the junction unmatched. Looked up from germline, CDR1 is KGHSH and CDR2 is LQKENI. The CDR3 covers 15 residues. The CDR3 coding sequence is TGTGCCAGCTCACGCGGGACTAGCGGGGGGGCCGAGCAGTTCTTC. Translating it yields CASSRGTSGGAEQFF.

V and J are TRBV18 and TRBJ2-5; D might be TRBD1 or TRBD2, each matching 6 bases. Deletions cut 0 bases from V and 4 bases from J, with 12 bases between. Germline V gene data show CDR1 as KGHSH and CDR2 as LQKENI. The CDR3 runs 15 residues. The CDR3 loop is CASSPPTGGGETQYF. CDR3 coding DNA: TGTGCCAGCTCACCACCGACCGGAGGGGGAGAGACCCAGTACTTC.

The CDR3 DNA is TGTGCCAGCAGCCGCGGACTAGCGGGGGGGCCCGGGGAGCTGTTTTTT. Residues: CASSRGLAGGPGELFF. The rearrangement uses TRBV7-9 and TRBJ2-2; TRBD2 aligns across 15 bases. The CDR3 contains 16 residues. Germline assignment: CDR1 SEHNR and CDR2 FQNEAQ (reference sequence). The ends lost 5 bases at V and 6 bases at J; junction bases unmatched: 4.

This CDR3 reads CASSLTHSNQPQHF. The CDR3 DNA reads as TGTGCCAGCAGTTTAACCCATAGCAATCAGCCCCAGCATTTT. The V and J genes are TRBV12-3 or TRBV12-4 and TRBJ1-5; D call uncertain. This CDR3 region has 14 residues. V was trimmed by 2 bases and J by 0 bases, leaving 5 bases between them.

DNA for the CDR3: TGTGCCAGCAGTCCCTGGGGGGCAGGCGCCGGGGAGCTGTTTTTT. It specifies CASSPWGAGAGELFF. The rearrangement joins TRBV12-3 or TRBV12-4 to TRBJ2-2; D may be TRBD1 or TRBD2 (6 bases each). The CDR3 sequence is 15 residues long. Trimming took off 5 bases at V and 6 bases at J, with 16 bases between the two ends.

This chain links TRBV6-1 with TRBJ1-5, with D unresolved. CDR3 length: 15 amino acids. Germline CDR1 reads MNHNS; CDR2 reads SASEGT. V was clipped by 6 bases and J by 1 base, with 13 bases between them. CDR3 protein: CASSRNPISNQPQHF. DNA for the CDR3: TGTGCCAGCAGCCGGAATCCTATAAGCAATCAGCCCCAGCATTTT.

The chain recombines TRBV7-6 with TRBJ2-7, with 10 bases identical to TRBD1. V lost 4 bases to trimming and J lost 2 bases; unmatched junction nucleotides: 5. The CDR3 is 15 residues long. Germline CDR1 and CDR2: SGHVS and FNYEAQ. The CDR3 spells CASSSPGQGAYEQYF. The CDR3 DNA reads as TGTGCCAGCAGCTCCCCAGGACAGGGGGCCTACGAGCAGTACTTC.

This sequence joins TRBV15 and TRBJ2-1, with D perhaps matching TRBD2 (6 bases). Trimming shortened V by 0 bases and J by 0 bases, and 12 bases separated the two germline ends. This CDR3 spans 17 amino acids. Per the germline V gene, CDR1 is LNHNV and CDR2 is YYDKDF (reference sequence). The CDR3 DNA reads as TGTGCCACCAGCAGAGATCAACTAGCTCCCTCCTACAATGAGCAGTTCTTC. Protein: CATSRDQLAPSYNEQFF.

The CDR3 spells CASSLVGGDTQYF. In DNA form, the CDR3 reads TGTGCCAGCAGCTTGGTAGGAGGGGATACGCAGTATTTT. The chain has TRBV5-6 and TRBJ2-3, with D perhaps matching TRBD2 (6 bases). The V end lost 0 bases, the J end lost 6 bases, and 8 bases lay between the germline ends. This CDR3 is 13 amino acids long. CDR1 and CDR2 (germline): SGHDT, YYEEEE.

V is TRBV29-1 and J is TRBJ1-2, with a tentative D call TRBD1 (6 bases). CDR1 is SQVTM, CDR2 ANQGSEA, per germline. This CDR3 has 11 residues. V lost 7 bases and J 12 bases, leaving 18 bases between the germline ends. CDR3 sequence (DNA): TGCAGCGGTCGTTTGGGGGCCGTCGACACCTTC. Translated, it gives CSGRLGAVDTF.

The CDR3 is CAWSPGLPYEQYF. The CDR3 DNA follows: TGTGCCTGGAGTCCCGGACTCCCTTACGAGCAGTACTTC. This chain uses TRBV30 with TRBJ2-7; a possible D gene is TRBD2 (5 bases). Trimming shortened V by 2 bases and J by 4 bases, and 12 bases separated the two germline ends. CDR1 and CDR2 (germline): GTSNPN, SVGIG (reference sequence). There are 13 residues in the CDR3.